Following are 28 T cell receptor beta chains from one sample sequenced in a study of blood T cell repertoires in COVID-19. The protocol was immunoSEQ multiplex PCR, while the TCRdb copy is restricted to in-frame clones and leaves out a portion. The repertoire consists of around 220,000 clones, with over 80% occurring once and the leading ten covering 6.8%. Sequenced input: PBMCs or T cells enriched from blood (not recorded which). The source is a woman in her forties who had recovered from COVID-19.

This chain uses TRBV28 with TRBJ2-7, with 7 bases that match TRBD2. The CDR3 runs 15 residues. V trimming: 3 bases; J trimming: 2 bases; junction bases outside the gene matches: 7. The germline V gene encodes CDR1 MDHEN and CDR2 SYDVKM. CDR3 nucleotides: TGTGCCAGCAGTTTTGGAGGGACTACAACCTACGAGCAGTACTTC. Protein product: CASSFGGTTTYEQYF.

This clone came up a few times. The chain has TRBV24-1 and TRBJ2-2, with 13 bases that match TRBD2. The CDR3 loop spans 17 amino acids. The germline V gene has CDR1 KGHDR and CDR2 SFDVKD. The junction had 14 bases not matched to a gene; V was cut back by 5 bases and J by 12 bases. Here the CDR3 reads CATSAAPQTSGRTQLFF. The CDR3 DNA follows: TGTGCCACCAGTGCCGCTCCCCAGACTAGCGGGAGGACACAGCTGTTTTTT.

This sequence joins TRBV28 and TRBJ2-7, with 7 nucleotides matching TRBD2. J was trimmed by 3 bases and V by 3 bases; bases with no gene match: 5. The germline V gene has CDR1 MDHEN and CDR2 SYDVKM. The CDR3 length is 14 residues. The CDR3 reads CASSFGGSIYEQYF. CDR3 coding DNA: TGTGCCAGCAGTTTTGGCGGGAGTATCTACGAGCAGTACTTC.

CDR3 coding DNA: TGTGCCAGCACTACGTGGGACTTATACCAGAGGGAGACCCAGTACTTC. Its translation is CASTTWDLYQRETQYF. The chain combines TRBV27 with TRBJ2-5; D is perhaps TRBD2 (6 bases). The CDR3 runs to 16 residues. Germline V CDR1 and CDR2: MNHEY, SMNVEV (reference sequence). The V end lost 7 bases, the J end lost 5 bases, and 23 bases lay between the germline ends.

CDR3 nucleotide sequence: TGTGCCAGCTCACTTGGGACAGCCTCTGGAAACACCATATATTTT. This encodes CASSLGTASGNTIYF. The chain has TRBV18 and TRBJ1-3; 7 nucleotides line up with TRBD1. In germline, CDR1 is KGHSH, CDR2 LQKENI. The CDR3 length is 15 residues. Trimming removed 4 bases from V and 0 bases from J; junction bases left unmatched: 3.

The chain is built from TRBV29-1 and TRBJ1-1; D is undetermined. V was pared by 6 bases and J by 11 bases, with 16 bases between. The CDR3 runs to 11 residues. The germline gives CDR1 SQVTM, CDR2 ANQGSEA. The CDR3 protein is CSVGNTLMAFF. The DNA of the CDR3 is TGCAGCGTGGGCAATACATTGATGGCTTTCTTT.

The chain carries TRBV6-5 and TRBJ2-2; D remains unclear. CDR3 length equals 12 residues. From germline, CDR1 is MNHEY and CDR2 SVGAGI. V was pared by 6 bases and J by 8 bases, with 10 bases between. DNA for the CDR3: TGTGCCAGCAGAAAGACACAAGGGGAGCTGTTTTTT. The encoded protein is CASRKTQGELFF.

The chain is built from TRBV18 and TRBJ2-1; TRBD2 matches at 9 bases. The V gene's germline CDR1 is KGHSH and CDR2 LQKENI. Trimming took 3 bases from V and 7 from J; bases not matched to a gene: 7. The CDR3 is 15 amino acids. The CDR3 sequence is CASSPAVAGANEQFF. CDR3 nucleotides: TGTGCCAGCTCACCCGCGGTAGCGGGAGCTAATGAGCAGTTCTTC.

This sequence joins TRBV15 and TRBJ2-7; possibly TRBD1 for D (6 bases). Per germline, CDR1 LNHNV and CDR2 YYDKDF (reference sequence). The V gene lost 1 base and the J gene lost 2 bases, with 15 bases spanning the gap. The length of the CDR3 is 16 residues. Here the CDR3 reads CATSRVQGTYTYEQYF. The DNA for the CDR3 is TGTGCCACCAGCAGAGTCCAGGGGACCTACACCTACGAGCAGTACTTC. Filled out from reference TRBV15 and TRBJ2-7, the complete variable domain reads DAMVIQNPRYQVTQFGKPVTLSCSQTLNHNVMYWYQQKSSQAPKLLFHYYDKDFNNEADTPDNFQSRRPNTSFCFLDIRSPGLGDTAMYLCATSRVQGTYTYEQYFGPGTRLTVT.

The rearrangement joins TRBV30 to TRBJ2-1; 7 nucleotides align to TRBD2. The V segment lost 3 bases and the J segment 8 bases; nucleotides outside the gene matches: 7. There are 13 residues in the CDR3. Germline assignment: CDR1 GTSNPN and CDR2 SVGIG (reference sequence). The CDR3 sequence is CAWRGGRLHEQFF. The CDR3 nucleotides read TGTGCCTGGAGGGGCGGGAGATTACATGAGCAGTTCTTC.

This clone was counted only a few times. The rearrangement joins TRBV10-1 to TRBJ2-5; TRBD2 agrees at 7 bases. V shed 3 bases and J 1 base; nucleotides not matched to a gene: 8. Germline-derived CDR1 and CDR2 are WNHNN and SYGVQD (reference sequence). CDR3 length: 16 amino acids. CDR3 loop: CASSDLKGGVQETQYF. The CDR3 coding sequence is TGCGCCAGCAGTGACCTTAAGGGAGGGGTCCAAGAGACCCAGTACTTC.

V and J are TRBV9 and TRBJ2-3; TRBD2 matches 9 bases. The CDR3 is made up of 15 amino acids. The trim removed 6 bases at V and 0 bases at J, leaving 5 bases unmatched. CDR1 and CDR2 from the germline V gene are SGDLS and YYNGEE. Written as DNA, the CDR3 is TGTGCCAGCAACCCTAGCGGGGCCAGCACAGATACGCAGTATTTT. It is translated as CASNPSGASTDTQYF.

V gene TRBV7-9 combines with J gene TRBJ2-7; the D gene is possibly TRBD1 (6 bases). Germline loops: CDR1 SEHNR, CDR2 FQNEAQ (reference sequence). The length of the CDR3 is 13 residues. Trimming pared 7 bases from V and 0 bases from J, leaving 10 bases between. CDR3 coding DNA: TGTGCCAGCATCAAGGACAGCTCCTACGAGCAGTACTTC. This translates into CASIKDSSYEQYF.

The rearrangement joins TRBV6-1 to TRBJ1-5, with D possibly TRBD1 on 5 matching bases. Between the trimmed V and J ends, which lost 1 base and 6 bases, there was a span of 10 bases. Germline assignment: CDR1 MNHNS and CDR2 SASEGT. There are 14 residues in the CDR3. The CDR3, as DNA: TGTGCCAGCAGTGAAGGGGGGGACCGTCAGCCCCAGCATTTT. Translated: CASSEGGDRQPQHF.

This chain links TRBV14 with TRBJ2-1; 8 bases are shared with TRBD2. Germline CDR1 reads SGHDN; CDR2 reads FVKESK. This CDR3 is 17 amino acids long. V lost 4 bases and J lost 0; bases outside the gene matches: 8. The CDR3 DNA reads TGTGCCAGCAGCCCCCGACTAGCGCTGAGCTCCTACAATGAGCAGTTCTTC. It encodes CASSPRLALSSYNEQFF.

The chain has TRBV19 and TRBJ2-1; D ambiguous. Trimming took 3 bases from V and 0 from J, leaving 3 bases between them. The CDR3 has 13 amino acids. CDR1 is LNHDA and CDR2 is SQIVND in the germline V gene (reference sequence). The CDR3 region has the DNA TGTGCCAGTAGTATCAGCTCCTACAATGAGCAGTTCTTC. Translation: CASSISSYNEQFF. The variable domain in full, with the rest retrieved from reference TRBV19 and TRBJ2-1, is DGGITQSPKYLFRKEGQNVTLSCEQNLNHDAMYWYRQDPGQGLRLIYYSQIVNDFQKGDIAEGYSVSREKKESFPLTVTSAQKNPTAFYLCASSISSYNEQFFGPGTRLTVL.

The chain is built from TRBV30 and TRBJ1-5; 7 bases are shared with TRBD1. CDR1 is GTSNPN, CDR2 SVGIG, per germline (reference sequence). With V trimmed by 3 bases and J by 1 base, 6 bases remained unmatched. This CDR3 is built from 15 residues. CDR3 sequence (DNA): TGTGCCTGGAGACTGACAGGGAGAAGCAATCAGCCCCAGCATTTT. Amino acid sequence: CAWRLTGRSNQPQHF.

This chain connects TRBV28 to TRBJ1-3; 8 bases align to TRBD1. Looked up from germline, CDR1 is MDHEN and CDR2 is SYDVKM. The CDR3 is 12 residues long. This CDR3 reads CVSRQGGNTIYF. The CDR3 nucleotides are TGTGTCTCTCGACAGGGGGGAAACACCATATATTTT.

This clone was counted a single time. The V call is TRBV19, the J call TRBJ2-1; TRBD1 agrees at 9 bases. CDR3 length: 14 amino acids. In germline, CDR1 is LNHDA, CDR2 SQIVND (reference sequence). V dropped 3 bases and J dropped 8; count of bases not matched to a gene: 5. The CDR3 spells CASSIGTGNYEQFF. In nucleotides, the CDR3 is TGTGCCAGTAGTATCGGGACAGGGAATTATGAGCAGTTCTTC.

This rearrangement joins TRBV2 to TRBJ2-7; 13 bases line up with TRBD2. CDR3 length equals 14 residues. The ends lost 4 bases at V and 4 bases at J; junction bases unmatched: 1. CDR1 SNHLY and CDR2 FYNNEI come from the germline V gene. CDR3 nucleotide sequence: TGTGCCAGCAGTGGACTAGCGGGAGGTTACGAGCAGTACTTC. It yields the protein CASSGLAGGYEQYF.

The rearrangement links TRBV28 to TRBJ1-1; no firm D call. From germline, CDR1 is MDHEN and CDR2 SYDVKM. This CDR3 has 12 amino acids. V shed 6 bases and J shed 0 bases, with 5 bases lying between them. In DNA form, the CDR3 reads TGTGCCAGCAGGTACATGAACACTGAAGCTTTCTTT. It codes for CASRYMNTEAFF.

The chain carries TRBV6-5 and TRBJ2-3; 16 positions agree with TRBD2. With V trimmed by 4 bases and J by 6 bases, 4 bases remained unmatched. This CDR3 region has 16 residues. Germline values: CDR1 MNHEY, CDR2 SVGAGI. The CDR3 DNA reads as TGTGCCAGCAGTTCCCCGGGACTAGCGGGAGGGGATACGCAGTATTTT. Its protein product is CASSSPGLAGGDTQYF.

This clone turned up a few times. The J gene is TRBJ2-2, the V gene TRBV5-1; D possibly corresponds to TRBD2 (6 bases). Trimming pared 2 bases from V and 7 bases from J, leaving 18 bases between. CDR1 SGHRS and CDR2 YFSETQ come from the germline V gene. This CDR3 is built from 16 residues. The CDR3 sequence is CASSLSPGSLGGELFF. As DNA, the CDR3 is TGCGCCAGCAGCTTATCCCCCGGGAGCTTGGGCGGGGAGCTGTTTTTT.

The rearrangement joins TRBV4-2 to TRBJ1-1, with D possibly being TRBD1 (5 bases). The CDR3 consists of 16 residues. Germline V gene lookup returns CDR1 LGHNA and CDR2 YNFKEQ. Trimming removed 1 base from V and 3 bases from J, with 15 bases in between. As DNA, the CDR3 is TGTGCCAGCAGCCAAGGGGGCGGGGGACGGGACACTGAAGCTTTCTTT. This gives the protein CASSQGGGGRDTEAFF.

The chain is built from TRBV5-8 and TRBJ2-7; tentatively, D is TRBD1 (5 bases). The V and J ends lost 2 bases and 0 bases respectively, with 9 bases between them. This CDR3 has 14 amino acids. Germline V CDR1 and CDR2: SGHTS, YDEGEE. The DNA of the CDR3 is TGTGCCAGCAGCTTTGGGGCGATCTCCTACGAGCAGTACGTC. This gives the protein CASSFGAISYEQYV.

The chain is built from TRBV24-1 and TRBJ2-1, with D tentatively TRBD2 (5 bases). The CDR3 has 14 residues. Looked up from germline, CDR1 is KGHDR and CDR2 is SFDVKD. V was clipped by 4 bases and J by 3 bases, with 9 bases between them. CDR3 sequence reads: CATSDLGGYNEQFF. The DNA of the CDR3 is TGTGCCACCAGTGACCTCGGAGGCTACAATGAGCAGTTCTTC.

The chain couples TRBV7-9 to TRBJ1-1; the D gene is possibly TRBD1 (5 bases). The V gene lost 5 bases and the J gene lost 4 bases, with 11 bases spanning the gap. The CDR3 is 13 amino acids. Germline V gene lookup returns CDR1 SEHNR and CDR2 FQNEAQ (reference sequence). DNA of the CDR3: TGTGCCAGCAGCGCGCAGGGAGGCACTGAAGCTTTCTTT. It codes for CASSAQGGTEAFF.

CDR3 nucleotide sequence: TGTGCCAGCAGCCAGCGCGGGGTTACCTACGAGCAGTACTTC. Its protein is CASSQRGVTYEQYF. The V call is TRBV3-1 (or the pseudogene TRBV3-2), the J call TRBJ2-7, with D maybe TRBD2 (6 bases). CDR1 is LGHDT, CDR2 YNNKEL, per germline (reference sequence). V was pared by 3 bases and J by 2 bases, with 11 bases between. CDR3 length equals 14 residues.